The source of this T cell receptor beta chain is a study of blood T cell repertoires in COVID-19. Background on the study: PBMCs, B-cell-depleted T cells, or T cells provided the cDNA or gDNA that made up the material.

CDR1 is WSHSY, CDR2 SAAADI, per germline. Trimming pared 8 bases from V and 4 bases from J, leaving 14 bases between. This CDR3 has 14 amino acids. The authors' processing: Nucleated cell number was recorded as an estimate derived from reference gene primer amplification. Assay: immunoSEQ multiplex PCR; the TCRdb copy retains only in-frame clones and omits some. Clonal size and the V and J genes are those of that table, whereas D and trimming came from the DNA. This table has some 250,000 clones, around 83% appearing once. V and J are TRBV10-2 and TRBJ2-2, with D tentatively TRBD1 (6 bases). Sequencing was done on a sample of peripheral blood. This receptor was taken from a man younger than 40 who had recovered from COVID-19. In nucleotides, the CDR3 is TGCGCCAGCGGGGAAACAGGGTTCACCGGGGAGCTGTTTTTT. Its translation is CASGETGFTGELFF.